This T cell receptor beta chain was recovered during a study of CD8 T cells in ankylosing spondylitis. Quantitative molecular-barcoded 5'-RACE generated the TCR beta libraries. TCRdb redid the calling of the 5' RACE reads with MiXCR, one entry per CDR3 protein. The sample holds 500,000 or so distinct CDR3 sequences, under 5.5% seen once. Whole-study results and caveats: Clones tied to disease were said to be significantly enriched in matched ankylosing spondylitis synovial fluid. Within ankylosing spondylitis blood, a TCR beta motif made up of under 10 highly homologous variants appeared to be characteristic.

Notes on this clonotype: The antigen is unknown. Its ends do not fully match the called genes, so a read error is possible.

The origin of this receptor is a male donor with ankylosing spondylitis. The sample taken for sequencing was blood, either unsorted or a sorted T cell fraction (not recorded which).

CDR3 amino acids: CAISHSYRDPRSGANVLTF. The CDR3 DNA reads TGTGCCATCAGCCACTCTTACAGGGACCCTCGCTCTGGGGCCAACGTCCTGACTTTC. The chain joins TRBV13 to TRBJ2-6; D may be TRBD1 (6 bases). CDR1 and CDR2 (germline): PRHDT, FYEKMQ (reference sequence). There are 19 residues in the CDR3. The complete variable domain, with remaining parts taken from reference TRBV13 and TRBJ2-6, reads AAGVIQSPRHLIKEKRETATLKCYPIPRHDTVYWYQQGPGQDPQFLISFYEKMQSDKGSIPDRFSAQQFSDYHSELNMSSLELGDSALYFCAISHSYRDPRSGANVLTFGAGSRLTVL.